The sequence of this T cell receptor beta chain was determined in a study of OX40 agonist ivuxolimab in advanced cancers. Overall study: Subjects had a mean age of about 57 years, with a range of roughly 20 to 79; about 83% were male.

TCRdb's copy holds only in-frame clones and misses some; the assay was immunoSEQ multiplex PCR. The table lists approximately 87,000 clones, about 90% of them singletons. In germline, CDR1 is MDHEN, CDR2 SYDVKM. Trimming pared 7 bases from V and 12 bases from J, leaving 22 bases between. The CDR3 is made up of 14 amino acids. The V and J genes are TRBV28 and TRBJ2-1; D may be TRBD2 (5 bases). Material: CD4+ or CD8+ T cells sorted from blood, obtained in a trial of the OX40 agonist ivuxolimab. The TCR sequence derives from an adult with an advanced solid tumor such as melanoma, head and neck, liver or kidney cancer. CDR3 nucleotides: TGTGCCAGCATCCCGGGGAGAAGCACAATGAGGCAGTTCTTC. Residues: CASIPGRSTMRQFF.